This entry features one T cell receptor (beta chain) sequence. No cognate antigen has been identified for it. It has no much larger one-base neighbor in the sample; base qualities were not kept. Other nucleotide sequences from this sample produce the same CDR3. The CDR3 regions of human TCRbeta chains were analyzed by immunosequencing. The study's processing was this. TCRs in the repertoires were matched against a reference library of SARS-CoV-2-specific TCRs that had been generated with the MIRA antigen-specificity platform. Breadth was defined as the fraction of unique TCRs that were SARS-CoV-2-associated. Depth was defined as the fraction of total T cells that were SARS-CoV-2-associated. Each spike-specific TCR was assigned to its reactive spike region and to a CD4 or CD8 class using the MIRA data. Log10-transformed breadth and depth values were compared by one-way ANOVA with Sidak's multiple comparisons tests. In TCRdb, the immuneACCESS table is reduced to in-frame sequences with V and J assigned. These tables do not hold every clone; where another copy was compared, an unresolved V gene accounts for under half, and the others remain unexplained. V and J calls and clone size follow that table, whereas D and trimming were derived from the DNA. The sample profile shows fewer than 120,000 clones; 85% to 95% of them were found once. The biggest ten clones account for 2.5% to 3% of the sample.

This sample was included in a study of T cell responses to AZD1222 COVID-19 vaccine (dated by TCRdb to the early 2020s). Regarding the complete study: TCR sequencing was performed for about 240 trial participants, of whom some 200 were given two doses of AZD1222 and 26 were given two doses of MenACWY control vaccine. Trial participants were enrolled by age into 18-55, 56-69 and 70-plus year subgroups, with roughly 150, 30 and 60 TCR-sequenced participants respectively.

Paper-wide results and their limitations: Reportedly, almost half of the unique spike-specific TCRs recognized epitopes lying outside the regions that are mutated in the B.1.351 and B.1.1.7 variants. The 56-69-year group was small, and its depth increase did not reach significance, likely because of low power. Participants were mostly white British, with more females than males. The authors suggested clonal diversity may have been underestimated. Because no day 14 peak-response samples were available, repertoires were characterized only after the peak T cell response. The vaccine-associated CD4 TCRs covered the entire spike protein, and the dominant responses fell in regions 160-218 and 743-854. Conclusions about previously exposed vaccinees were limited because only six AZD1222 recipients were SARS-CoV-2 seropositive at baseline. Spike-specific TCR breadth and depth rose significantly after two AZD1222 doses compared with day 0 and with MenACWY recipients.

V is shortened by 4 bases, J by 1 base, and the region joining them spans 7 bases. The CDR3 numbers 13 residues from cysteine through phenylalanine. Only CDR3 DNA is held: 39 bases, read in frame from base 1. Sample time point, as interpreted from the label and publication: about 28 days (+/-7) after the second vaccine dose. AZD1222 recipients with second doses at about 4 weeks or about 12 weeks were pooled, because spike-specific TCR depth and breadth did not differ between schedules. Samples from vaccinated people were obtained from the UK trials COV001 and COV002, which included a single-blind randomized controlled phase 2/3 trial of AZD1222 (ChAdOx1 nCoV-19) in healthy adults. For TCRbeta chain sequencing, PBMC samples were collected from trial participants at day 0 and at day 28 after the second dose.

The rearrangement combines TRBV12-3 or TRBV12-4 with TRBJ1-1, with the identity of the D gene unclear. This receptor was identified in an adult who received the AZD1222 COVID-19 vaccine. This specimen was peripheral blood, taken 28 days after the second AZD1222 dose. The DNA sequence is TGTGCCAGCAGTTCGACGGGGAACACTGAAGCTTTCTTT. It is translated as CASSSTGNTEAFF.